One sample yielded the 28 T cell receptor beta chains listed below, sequenced in a study of blood T cell repertoires in COVID-19. Clones were read by immunoSEQ multiplex PCR, and TCRdb kept only the in-frame ones, dropping some. The sample contains approximately 200,000 clones, roughly 86% of which appear only once. Material for sequencing was peripheral blood. These receptors were obtained from a woman aged 60 to 75 with acute or convalescent COVID-19.

Only one count was recorded for this clone. This sequence joins TRBV2 and TRBJ1-5; 9 nucleotides align to TRBD1. The V gene's germline CDR1 is SNHLY and CDR2 FYNNEI. V shed 6 bases and J 4 bases; nucleotides not matched to a gene: 4. CDR3 length equals 14 residues. DNA of the CDR3: TGTGCCAGCAGCCAGACAGGGGGAAATCAGCCCCAGCATTTT. It is translated as CASSQTGGNQPQHF.

The sample holds a few counts of this clone. V gene TRBV29-1 combines with J gene TRBJ1-4; TRBD1 matches 7 bases. CDR3 length: 15 residues. Germline trimming cut 4 bases from V and 0 bases from J; bases unmatched to any gene: 5. Germline CDR1 and CDR2: SQVTM and ANQGSEA. CDR3 bases: TGCAGCGTTGGACAGGGATTTGCAACTAATGAAAAACTGTTTTTT. Encoded protein: CSVGQGFATNEKLFF.

CDR3 coding DNA: TGCGCCAGCAGCCTTACAGGGGGGGTCAATCAGCCCCAGCATTTT. Translated: CASSLTGGVNQPQHF. V usage is TRBV5-1 and J usage is TRBJ1-5; TRBD1 matches at 8 bases. Germline V gene lookup returns CDR1 SGHRS and CDR2 YFSETQ. This CDR3 is 15 amino acids long. With V trimmed by 4 bases and J by 3 bases, 6 bases remained unmatched.

CDR3 region: CASSFSAGGSYGYTF. The CDR3 DNA reads TGTGCCAGCAGTTTCTCGGCAGGGGGTAGTTATGGCTACACCTTC. The V gene is TRBV6-5, the J gene TRBJ1-2, with 7 nucleotides matching TRBD1. The CDR3 is 15 amino acids. Germline loops: CDR1 MNHEY, CDR2 SVGAGI. V was clipped by 4 bases and J by 5 bases; unmatched bases: 10.

The chain has TRBV18 and TRBJ2-5, with D perhaps matching TRBD1 (6 bases). Trimming shortened V by 0 bases and J by 3 bases, and 8 bases separated the two germline ends. The CDR3 has 14 residues. In germline, CDR1 is KGHSH, CDR2 LQKENI. CDR3 DNA: TGTGCCAGCTCACCACCGACAGGAAAAGAGACCCAGTACTTC. Amino acids: CASSPPTGKETQYF.

The chain employs TRBV5-4 and TRBJ1-2, with TRBD1 as a possible D gene (5 bases). CDR1 is SGHNT, CDR2 YYREEE, per germline (reference sequence). Trimming pared 4 bases from V and 1 base from J, leaving 14 bases between. The CDR3 spans 15 residues. CDR3 region: CASSRGGVGNYGYTF. The CDR3 DNA follows: TGTGCCAGCAGCAGGGGTGGAGTAGGTAACTATGGCTACACCTTC.

The chain combines TRBV24-1 with TRBJ2-1; 9 nucleotides agree with TRBD1. V lost 5 bases to trimming and J lost 4 bases; unmatched junction nucleotides: 8. CDR3 length: 16 amino acids. In germline, CDR1 is KGHDR, CDR2 SFDVKD. The CDR3 is CATSAGTGFPYNEQFF. CDR3 nucleotides: TGTGCCACCAGTGCCGGGACAGGGTTTCCTTACAATGAGCAGTTCTTC.

This chain connects TRBV3-1 (or the pseudogene TRBV3-2) to TRBJ2-2, with 8 bases that match TRBD1. The V gene end was trimmed by 3 bases and the J gene end by 5 bases; junction bases not matched to a gene: 5. This CDR3 has 15 amino acids. Germline V CDR1 and CDR2: LGHDT, YNNKEL (reference sequence). CDR3 amino acids: CASSHRDRRTGELFF. The CDR3, as DNA: TGTGCCAGCAGCCACCGGGACAGGAGAACCGGGGAGCTGTTTTTT.

This clone was recorded only once. The chain couples TRBV28 to TRBJ2-2, with TRBD2 matching over 12 bases. Germline CDR1 is MDHEN and CDR2 is SYDVKM. The CDR3 loop spans 16 amino acids. With 5 bases clipped from V and 5 bases from J, the junction kept 6 bases outside the gene matches. Written as DNA, the CDR3 is TGTGCCAGCAGTGAATGGACTAGCGGGGATACCGGGGAGCTGTTTTTT. It codes for CASSEWTSGDTGELFF.

J is TRBJ1-6 and V is TRBV10-3, with 7 bases matching TRBD1. The V segment lost 6 bases and the J segment 6 bases; nucleotides outside the gene matches: 8. The CDR3 contains 15 residues. Germline V lookup: CDR1 ENHRY, CDR2 SYGVKD. The CDR3 DNA reads TGTGCCATCAGATCCGGACAGGACCTTAATTCACCCCTCCACTTT. Translation: CAIRSGQDLNSPLHF.

The J gene is TRBJ1-2, the V gene TRBV23-1; 7 nucleotides align to TRBD1. TRBV23-1 has ORF status, its function being uncertain. This CDR3 is 12 amino acids long. The ends lost 9 bases at V and 4 bases at J; junction bases unmatched: 5. CDR3 protein: CARDRDVYGYTF. The CDR3 bases are TGCGCCAGAGACAGGGATGTCTATGGCTACACCTTC.

The gene calls are TRBV9 and TRBJ2-5; TRBD1 might be the D (6 bases). From germline, CDR1 is SGDLS and CDR2 YYNGEE. The CDR3 extends over 15 amino acids. V was shortened by 4 bases and J by 0 bases, with 13 bases between the two germline ends. CDR3 residues: CASSYLTGYQETQYF. For the CDR3, the DNA is TGTGCCAGCAGCTACCTTACAGGGTACCAAGAGACCCAGTACTTC.

The J gene is TRBJ2-5, the V gene TRBV9, with D maybe TRBD2 (6 bases). CDR1 is SGDLS, CDR2 YYNGEE, per germline. Trimming left V 0 bases short and J 3 bases short, with 9 bases between. The CDR3 has 14 amino acids. CDR3 amino acids: CASSVASEKETQYF. The CDR3 DNA reads TGTGCCAGCAGCGTAGCTAGCGAAAAAGAGACCCAGTACTTC.

The chain recombines TRBV6-5 with TRBJ2-7; 8 nucleotides line up with TRBD1. V shed 8 bases and J 3 bases; nucleotides not matched to a gene: 12. CDR3 length: 15 amino acids. The germline V gene encodes CDR1 MNHEY and CDR2 SVGAGI. As DNA, the CDR3 is TGTGCCAGCGGATCCCAGCGAGGACAGGGCTACGAGCAGTACTTC. Residues: CASGSQRGQGYEQYF.

The table lists this clone with a few counts. The same CDR3 can be traced to other DNA sequences in this sample. The chain combines TRBV7-9 with TRBJ1-3, with 8 bases lining up with TRBD1. V lost 5 bases and J lost 1; bases outside the gene matches: 4. The CDR3 length is 15 residues. Germline-derived CDR1 and CDR2 are SEHNR and FQNEAQ (reference sequence). The chain's CDR3 is CASSPQGASGNTIYF. The CDR3 region has the DNA TGTGCCAGCAGCCCCCAGGGGGCGTCTGGAAACACCATATATTTT.

The gene calls are TRBV11-2 and TRBJ1-4; 7 bases are shared with TRBD1. This CDR3 spans 16 amino acids. Trimming cost V 1 base and J 4 bases; bases outside gene matches: 6. The germline gives CDR1 SGHAT, CDR2 FQNNGV. In DNA, the CDR3 is TGTGCCAGCAGCTTAGTCCGGACAGGAAGTAATGAAAAACTGTTTTTT. Translation: CASSLVRTGSNEKLFF.

This clone was picked up one time. The rearrangement uses TRBV21-1 and TRBJ2-3; the table's D call TRBD2 went unverified against the DNA. TRBV21-1 is annotated as a pseudogene. CDR3 length: 16 amino acids. The CDR3 DNA sequence: TGTGCCAGCAGCACGGGACTAGCGGTCGACACAGATACGCAGTATTTT. Amino acids: CASSTGLAVDTDTQYF.

The rearrangement joins TRBV19 to TRBJ2-1, with 8 bases fitting TRBD2. This CDR3 is built from 17 residues. Germline loops: CDR1 LNHDA, CDR2 SQIVND (reference sequence). The J segment lost 4 bases and the V segment lost 5 bases, leaving 13 bases of the junction unmatched. CDR3 loop: CASSLSPGTRVYNEQFF. The CDR3 DNA is TGTGCCAGTAGTCTAAGTCCGGGGACTAGAGTTTACAATGAGCAGTTCTTC.

The genes are TRBV11-3 and TRBJ2-1; 7 bases agree with TRBD1. CDR3 length: 16 residues. The junction had 6 bases not matched to a gene; V was cut back by 0 bases and J by 4 bases. CDR1 and CDR2 from the germline V gene are SGHNT and YENEEA. The CDR3 DNA follows: TGTGCCAGCAGCTTAGAGGGACAGCACCCTTACAATGAGCAGTTCTTC. This gives the protein CASSLEGQHPYNEQFF.

This sequence joins TRBV9 and TRBJ2-7, with 8 positions matching TRBD2. Germline loops: CDR1 SGDLS, CDR2 YYNGEE. The CDR3 extends over 13 amino acids. V was clipped by 4 bases and J by 5 bases; unmatched bases: 5. CDR3 loop: CASSRGGSHEQYF. As DNA, the CDR3 is TGTGCCAGCAGCCGGGGGGGTTCTCACGAGCAGTACTTC.

In its sample, this clone was seen a few times. The CDR3 bases are TGCGCCAGCAGCCCCGCGGATTATACAGGGGTTGCTGGAAACACCATATATTTT. As protein: CASSPADYTGVAGNTIYF. The chain links TRBV5-1 to TRBJ1-3, with TRBD1 matching 7 bases. V was clipped by 4 bases and J by 2 bases; unmatched bases: 15. CDR3 size: 18 residues. The germline CDR1 and CDR2 sequences are SGHRS and YFSETQ.

V gene TRBV5-6 combines with J gene TRBJ1-5, with D unresolved. Trimming took 1 base from V and 0 from J, leaving 8 bases between them. The CDR3 has 15 residues. The germline V gene encodes CDR1 SGHDT and CDR2 YYEEEE. The CDR3 here is CASSLFQISNQPQHF. CDR3 nucleotides: TGTGCCAGCAGCTTGTTCCAGATTAGCAATCAGCCCCAGCATTTT.

V and J are TRBV18 and TRBJ1-5; 7 nucleotides agree with TRBD1. Germline loops: CDR1 KGHSH, CDR2 LQKENI. With V trimmed by 3 bases and J by 4 bases, 3 bases remained unmatched. The CDR3 is 14 residues long. The CDR3 nucleotides are TGTGCCAGCTCACCCGGGACAGAGAATCAGCCCCAGCATTTT. Translation gives CASSPGTENQPQHF.

This rearrangement joins TRBV11-3 to TRBJ2-7, with 7 bases identical to TRBD2. This CDR3 comprises 15 residues. Germline V CDR1 and CDR2: SGHNT, YENEEA. V lost 5 bases, J lost 1 base, and 8 bases stayed unmatched. Here the CDR3 reads CASSPGGALSYEQYF. In nucleotides, the CDR3 is TGTGCCAGCAGCCCGGGAGGAGCCCTGTCCTACGAGCAGTACTTC.

This chain connects TRBV18 to TRBJ2-3; D might be TRBD2 (7 bases). The germline V and J ends were trimmed by 0 bases and 5 bases, with 15 bases remaining between them. This CDR3 region has 16 residues. Germline values: CDR1 KGHSH, CDR2 LQKENI. The CDR3: CASSPPAGAGRDTQYF. The CDR3 nucleotides are TGTGCCAGCTCACCACCCGCGGGGGCAGGTAGAGATACGCAGTATTTT.

The chain uses TRBV19 and TRBJ1-3, with a possible D match to TRBD1 (5 bases). Trimming shortened V by 5 bases and J by 4 bases, and 18 bases separated the two germline ends. Germline V CDR1 and CDR2: LNHDA, SQIVND (reference sequence). The CDR3 is 16 amino acids. The CDR3 sequence is CASSADSFEWGNTIYF. The CDR3 DNA is TGTGCCAGTAGTGCCGACAGCTTCGAATGGGGAAACACCATATATTTT.

The table lists this clone with a count of one. This chain connects TRBV30 to TRBJ1-1; D is ambiguous. Germline V gene data show CDR1 as GTSNPN and CDR2 as SVGIG (reference sequence). The V gene lost 0 bases and the J gene lost 11 bases, with 10 bases spanning the gap. The CDR3 contains 11 residues. The CDR3 DNA reads as TGTGCCTGGAGTGTACCCGGGAGGGCTTTCTTT. The encoded protein is CAWSVPGRAFF.

This clone was detected a few times. The rearrangement joins TRBV5-5 to TRBJ1-2; weak D call: TRBD1 (6 bases). Germline V gene lookup returns CDR1 SGHKS and CDR2 YYEKEE (reference sequence). V was pared by 4 bases and J by 8 bases, with 15 bases between. This CDR3 is 13 amino acids long. DNA for the CDR3: TGTGCCAGCAGCCAGCGGACAGCGACAGGCTACACCTTC. Its protein is CASSQRTATGYTF.